This T cell receptor (beta chain) was found in a study of blood T cell repertoires in COVID-19. Produced via immunoSEQ multiplex PCR; TCRdb's table is partial and in-frame only. The profile shows 150,000 or so clones, around 83% of them singletons. This clone was seen only once. The trim removed 3 bases at V and 5 bases at J, leaving 12 bases unmatched. The germline gives CDR1 SGHRS, CDR2 YFSETQ. CDR3 length: 16 amino acids. The chain has TRBV5-1 and TRBJ2-7; 9 bases are a match to TRBD2. Sequencing input: peripheral blood. The clonotype originates from a man aged 70 or older who had recovered from COVID-19. For the CDR3, the DNA is TGCGCCAGCAGCTCGACACCCGCGGGAGGGTGGGACGAGCAGTACTTC. This encodes CASSSTPAGGWDEQYF.